This entry lists 27 T cell receptor beta chains sequenced from one sample in a study of shared clonotypes between healthy human individuals. Here immunoSEQ multiplex PCR was the method, and the copy in TCRdb shows in-frame clones only, minus some. This sample has about 1 million clones, with 60% to 80% found just once. The sample was memory CD4+ T cells sorted from blood. Subset given: CD45RA-negative fraction. These receptors came from a man in his late teens or twenties in good health.

This clone has a handful of counts. V usage is TRBV2 and J usage is TRBJ2-3, with TRBD2 matching over 8 bases. CDR1 and CDR2 (germline): SNHLY, FYNNEI. The trim removed 2 bases at V and 11 bases at J, leaving 6 bases unmatched. This CDR3 is 13 amino acids long. This chain's CDR3 is CASSENTSGRQYF. Here the CDR3 DNA reads TGTGCCAGCAGTGAAAATACTAGCGGTCGGCAGTATTTT.

This chain joins TRBV4-1 and TRBJ2-3, with unresolved D. The V end lost 7 bases, the J end lost 2 bases, and 13 bases lay between the germline ends. The CDR3 is made up of 14 amino acids. Per the germline V gene, CDR1 is MGHRA and CDR2 is YSYEKL. The CDR3 nucleotides are TGCGCCAGCACCTCTGACCCTAACACAGATACGCAGTATTTT. Translation: CASTSDPNTDTQYF.

This chain links TRBV11-2 with TRBJ2-1, with TRBD2 as a possible D gene (6 bases). Germline loops: CDR1 SGHAT, CDR2 FQNNGV. This CDR3 comprises 19 residues. Trimming stripped 2 bases from V and 7 bases from J, with 27 bases between. As DNA, the CDR3 is TGTGCCAGCAGCTTAATCCGGCGGGACTCCATTATGGGGGTAAATGAGCAGTTCTTC. It codes for CASSLIRRDSIMGVNEQFF.

This clone has ten or more counts. The chain couples TRBV28 to TRBJ2-4; 8 bases map to TRBD1. J gave up 4 bases and V 1 base, and 3 bases lay outside the gene matches. The CDR3 runs 15 residues. Germline V gives CDR1 MDHEN, CDR2 SYDVKM. The CDR3 here is CASSLSGQGKNIQYF. CDR3 bases: TGTGCCAGCAGTTTATCCGGACAGGGAAAAAACATTCAGTACTTC.

This clone was seen a single time. V gene TRBV5-1 combines with J gene TRBJ2-7; D perhaps matches TRBD2 (5 bases). Per germline, CDR1 SGHRS and CDR2 YFSETQ. Trimming removed 0 bases from V and 8 bases from J, with 18 bases in between. The CDR3 consists of 15 residues. CDR3 sequence (DNA): TGCGCCAGCAGCTTGGGGGATTCCGGGATTTGGAAGCAGTACTTC. It codes for CASSLGDSGIWKQYF.

This chain connects TRBV7-9 to TRBJ2-5, with D perhaps TRBD2 (6 bases). Deletions cut 1 base from V and 5 bases from J, with 23 bases between. The germline gives CDR1 SEHNR, CDR2 FQNEAQ (reference sequence). CDR3 length: 18 amino acids. CDR3 in DNA: TGTGCCAGCAGCTTAGTTCCGACGGGAGCCCTCCCCGGGGAGACCCAGTACTTC. Protein sequence: CASSLVPTGALPGETQYF.

The gene calls are TRBV29-1 and TRBJ1-1; D is ambiguous. Germline V gene sequence: CDR1 SQVTM, CDR2 ANQGSEA. V was trimmed by 7 bases and J by 1 base, leaving 4 bases between them. This CDR3 region has 10 residues. The DNA for the CDR3 is TGCAGCGCGAGGAACACTGAAGCTTTCTTT. Translation gives CSARNTEAFF.

This chain connects TRBV7-9 to TRBJ1-5; possible D gene TRBD1, 6 bases. The germline gives CDR1 SEHNR, CDR2 FQNEAQ (reference sequence). The V and J ends lost 1 base and 1 base respectively, with 8 bases between them. This CDR3 has 15 residues. CDR3 DNA sequence: TGTGCCAGCAGCTTAGGGGACACGAGCAATCAGCCCCAGCATTTT. It yields the protein CASSLGDTSNQPQHF.

This clone has only a few counts. Compared with germline, one end of the junction differs, possibly owing to a read error. This chain joins TRBV6-1 and TRBJ1-5, with TRBD1 matching over 7 bases. The germline gives CDR1 MNHNS, CDR2 SASEGT. This CDR3 spans 16 amino acids. CDR3 nucleotides: TGTGCCAGCAGTCAAGCATCTACAGGGGCCAATCAGCCCCAGCATTTT. Translated, it gives CASSQASTGANQPQHF.

This CDR3 reads CASSFQDRVGTEAFF. The CDR3 DNA is TGTGCCAGCAGCTTTCAAGACAGGGTGGGAACTGAAGCTTTCTTT. This chain links TRBV13 with TRBJ1-1, with 7 bases that match TRBD1. This CDR3 is built from 15 residues. From germline, CDR1 is PRHDT and CDR2 FYEKMQ (reference sequence). After removal of 3 bases from V and 5 bases from J, the junction contained 9 bases not matched to a gene.

Only a few counts were recorded for this clone. The same CDR3 arises from other DNA sequences in this sample as well. The CDR3 DNA follows: TGTGCCAGCAGCTTAGGAGCGGGCAGCTACGAGCAGTACTTC. It codes for CASSLGAGSYEQYF. This sequence joins TRBV7-9 and TRBJ2-7; D is possibly TRBD2 (6 bases). The germline V and J ends were trimmed by 1 base and 3 bases, with 10 bases remaining between them. From germline, CDR1 is SEHNR and CDR2 FQNEAQ (reference sequence). The CDR3 is 14 residues long.

The V gene is TRBV7-9, the J gene TRBJ2-5; 9 positions agree with TRBD2. The CDR3 consists of 14 residues. Germline CDR1 and CDR2: SEHNR and FQNEAQ (reference sequence). V shed 3 bases and J 7 bases; nucleotides not matched to a gene: 6. The CDR3 sequence: CASSLTSGRGTQYF. The CDR3 bases are TGTGCCAGCAGCTTGACTAGCGGCCGTGGGACCCAGTACTTC.

The genes are TRBV12-5 and TRBJ2-7, with D maybe TRBD1 (6 bases). The CDR3 consists of 14 residues. The V and J ends lost 5 bases and 1 base respectively, with 12 bases between them. The germline gives CDR1 LGHNT, CDR2 FRNRAP. CDR3 amino acids: CASGQQGVSYEQYF. The CDR3 DNA reads as TGTGCTAGTGGTCAACAGGGTGTGTCCTACGAGCAGTACTTC.

The rearrangement links TRBV18 to TRBJ1-2, with no clear D. The V end was cut by 2 bases, the J end by 8 bases, with 12 bases between. The germline gives CDR1 KGHSH, CDR2 LQKENI. The CDR3 extends over 13 amino acids. In DNA form, the CDR3 reads TGTGCCAGCTCACCATCCGCGGCGGGAGGCTACACCTTC. Its protein product is CASSPSAAGGYTF.

The chain has TRBV4-2 and TRBJ1-1; D is unclear. The CDR3 loop spans 14 amino acids. The V end was cut by 1 base, the J end by 2 bases, with 8 bases between. Germline V gene sequence: CDR1 LGHNA, CDR2 YNFKEQ. The CDR3 bases are TGTGCCAGCAGCCAAGGGATCATCAACACTGAAGCTTTCTTT. Its translation: CASSQGIINTEAFF.

The chain couples TRBV10-3 to TRBJ1-2, with a possible D match to TRBD1 (5 bases). The V and J ends lost 3 bases and 4 bases respectively, with 12 bases between them. Germline-derived CDR1 and CDR2 are ENHRY and SYGVKD. The length of the CDR3 is 14 residues. CDR3 in amino acids: CAISDGDVGYGYTF. The DNA for the CDR3 is TGTGCCATCAGTGATGGGGACGTAGGCTATGGCTACACCTTC.

This clone was observed a single time. The rearrangement joins TRBV7-2 to TRBJ2-7, with TRBD2 matching 9 bases. J gave up 5 bases and V 3 bases, and 8 bases lay outside the gene matches. CDR3 length: 15 amino acids. CDR1 is SGHTA, CDR2 FQGNSA, per germline. The CDR3 DNA is TGTGCCAGCAGCTTTGGGGGACTAGCCTCTGACGAGCAGTACTTC. It yields the protein CASSFGGLASDEQYF.

The chain couples TRBV9 to TRBJ2-3, with D maybe TRBD1 (5 bases). The V end lost 4 bases, the J end lost 0 bases, and 15 bases lay between the germline ends. The CDR3 is 16 amino acids. Germline CDR1 SGDLS, CDR2 YYNGEE. For the CDR3, the DNA is TGTGCCAGCAGCCCCCGGCAGGGCGATAGCACAGATACGCAGTATTTT. This sequence encodes CASSPRQGDSTDTQYF.

The rearrangement uses TRBV2 and TRBJ2-2, with a possible D match to TRBD2 (6 bases). The CDR3 runs to 16 residues. V was trimmed by 3 bases and J by 4 bases, leaving 15 bases between them. CDR1 and CDR2 (germline): SNHLY, FYNNEI. CDR3 nucleotide sequence: TGTGCCAGCAGTGAGGGCGCTAGGCGGGGCACCGGGGAGCTGTTTTTT. It specifies CASSEGARRGTGELFF.

This chain uses TRBV5-4 with TRBJ1-1; a possible D gene is TRBD1 (5 bases). The germline V gene encodes CDR1 SGHNT and CDR2 YYREEE (reference sequence). Trimming removed 0 bases from V and 2 bases from J, with 11 bases in between. The CDR3 extends over 15 amino acids. CDR3 sequence: CASSLVGGINTEAFF. In DNA form, the CDR3 reads TGTGCCAGCAGCTTGGTCGGGGGTATCAACACTGAAGCTTTCTTT.

J is TRBJ2-1 and V is TRBV4-3; 11 bases match TRBD2. This CDR3 has 18 amino acids. Germline V CDR1 and CDR2: LGHNA, YSLEER. The trim removed 3 bases at V and 0 bases at J, leaving 7 bases unmatched. The CDR3 DNA sequence: TGCGCCAGCAGCCAGGGTGGGACTAGCGGACTCTCCTACAATGAGCAGTTCTTC. It is translated as CASSQGGTSGLSYNEQFF.

The rearrangement joins TRBV28 to TRBJ2-1; tentatively, D is TRBD2 (5 bases). Germline CDR1 is MDHEN and CDR2 is SYDVKM. Trimming shortened V by 5 bases and J by 0 bases, and 11 bases separated the two germline ends. This CDR3 spans 15 amino acids. In nucleotides, the CDR3 is TGTGCCAGCAGTCAAACGGGGTTCTCCTACAATGAGCAGTTCTTC. Amino acids: CASSQTGFSYNEQFF.

This rearrangement joins TRBV5-1 to TRBJ1-2; D is possibly TRBD1 (5 bases). CDR1 and CDR2 (germline): SGHRS, YFSETQ. The length of the CDR3 is 13 residues. Trimming took 4 bases from V and 4 from J, leaving 11 bases between them. CDR3 in amino acids: CASSRGGGYGYTF. As DNA, the CDR3 is TGCGCCAGCAGCCGGGGCGGGGGCTATGGCTACACCTTC.

The CDR3 loop is CASRDRSRNQPQHF. The CDR3 DNA is TGTGCCAGCAGGGACAGGTCTCGGAATCAGCCCCAGCATTTT. The V call is TRBV2, the J call TRBJ1-5; 7 bases are a match to TRBD1. Germline V lookup: CDR1 SNHLY, CDR2 FYNNEI. This CDR3 has 14 amino acids. J lost 4 bases, V lost 6 bases, and 6 bases had no gene match.

The chain uses TRBV7-9 and TRBJ2-2; D is perhaps TRBD1 (6 bases). This CDR3 comprises 16 residues. Germline values: CDR1 SEHNR, CDR2 FQNEAQ (reference sequence). Trimming shortened V by 6 bases and J by 4 bases, and 18 bases separated the two germline ends. The CDR3 bases are TGTGCCAGCAGTAAGTCAGGGGTTTTCAGCACCGGGGAGCTGTTTTTT. This codes for CASSKSGVFSTGELFF.

V usage is TRBV10-1 and J usage is TRBJ1-4; 7 positions agree with TRBD1. The CDR3 runs 15 residues. The V and J ends lost 5 bases and 0 bases, in that order; junction bases with no gene match: 3. The germline V gene encodes CDR1 WNHNN and CDR2 SYGVQD (reference sequence). CDR3 DNA sequence: TGCGCCAGCAGTCCAGGGACAGCAACTAATGAAAAACTGTTTTTT. Protein sequence: CASSPGTATNEKLFF.

The chain couples TRBV29-1 to TRBJ2-5; 9 bases line up with TRBD2. The V gene end was trimmed by 3 bases and the J gene end by 2 bases; junction bases not matched to a gene: 10. The CDR3 runs 16 residues. CDR1 and CDR2 (germline): SQVTM, ANQGSEA. CDR3 coding DNA: TGCAGCGTTGATGCCCTGGCAGCGGGAGGACAAGAGACCCAGTACTTC. Its protein is CSVDALAAGGQETQYF.